This is a list of T cell receptor beta chains from one sample in a study of blood T cell repertoires in COVID-19. Some clones are missing from TCRdb's copy, which holds only in-frame ones; the method was immunoSEQ multiplex PCR. The repertoire holds 170,000 or so clones, with around 86% as singletons. Sequenced input: peripheral blood. The receptor set was obtained from a man between 60 and 70 years old with COVID-19, enrolled during active disease. Each CDR3 is given with its conserved first and last residue. D genes are given only for firm matches. Size tells how often a clone was seen (once, few, many) or the class of an expanded clone, and some rows leave it out.

V gene	D gene	clone size	J gene	CDR3 protein	CDR3 DNA
TRBV6-2/TRBV6-3	.	.	TRBJ1-6	CASSYIRGKGLPENSPLHF	TGTGCCAGCAGTTATATAAGAGGCAAGGGGTTACCGGAAAATTCACCCCTCCACTTT
TRBV27	.	.	TRBJ1-5	CASSYTGRSNQPQHF	TGTGCCAGCAGTTATACAGGACGTAGCAATCAGCCCCAGCATTTT
TRBV20-1	TRBD2	.	TRBJ2-3	CSASGFLAGGGPPDTQYF	TGCAGTGCTAGTGGCTTTCTGGCGGGGGGCGGGCCCCCAGATACGCAGTATTTT
TRBV18	.	.	TRBJ2-3	CASSASNTFTDTQYF	TGTGCCAGCTCAGCTTCCAATACATTCACAGATACGCAGTATTTT
TRBV7-3	.	.	TRBJ1-6	CASSLRGNSPLHF	TGTGCCAGCAGCCTCAGAGGGAATTCACCCCTCCACTTT
TRBV30	.	.	TRBJ1-1	CAWSSGGNTEAFF	TGTGCCTGGAGTTCGGGGGGGAACACTGAAGCTTTCTTT
TRBV28	.	.	TRBJ2-7	CAIAGGSYEQYF	TGTGCCATCGCCGGGGGCTCCTACGAGCAGTACTTC
TRBV9	TRBD1	.	TRBJ1-4	CASSVGDRGATNEKLFF	TGTGCCAGCAGCGTAGGGGACAGGGGGGCAACTAATGAAAAACTGTTTTTT
TRBV11-3	TRBD1	.	TRBJ2-2	CASSPVPGQGHSGELFF	TGTGCCAGCAGCCCCGTGCCGGGACAGGGTCACTCCGGGGAGCTGTTTTTT
TRBV7-6	TRBD2	few	TRBJ2-1	CASSSIAGYNEQFF	TGTGCCAGCAGCTCGATAGCGGGGTACAATGAGCAGTTCTTC
TRBV6-5	.	.	TRBJ2-3	CASSYSRGGGDTQYF	TGTGCCAGCAGTTACTCTCGCGGTGGGGGGGATACGCAGTATTTT
TRBV2	.	.	TRBJ2-7	CASSLQGISEQYF	TGTGCCAGCAGTTTACAGGGAATTAGCGAGCAGTACTTC
TRBV2	TRBD1	.	TRBJ2-6	CASRPGQGTGANVLTF	TGTGCCAGCAGACCGGGACAGGGGACTGGGGCCAACGTCCTGACTTTC
TRBV20-1	.	.	TRBJ1-1	CSASTGANTEAFF	TGCAGTGCAAGTACAGGAGCCAACACTGAAGCTTTCTTT
TRBV16	.	.	TRBJ1-5	CASSQQVASPNLPQHF	TGTGCCAGCAGCCAACAGGTGGCTAGCCCCAATCTACCCCAGCATTTT
TRBV19	.	.	TRBJ1-1	CASRLRQPPTEAFF	TGTGCCAGTAGATTAAGACAGCCCCCCACTGAAGCTTTCTTT
TRBV9	.	.	TRBJ1-2	CASSVAKGDNYGYTF	TGTGCCAGCAGCGTAGCCAAAGGGGACAACTATGGCTACACCTTT
TRBV7-2	TRBD2	.	TRBJ2-7	CASSSALAGSYEQYF	TGTGCCAGCAGCTCCGCGCTAGCGGGGTCCTACGAGCAGTACTTC
TRBV11-2	.	few	TRBJ2-2	CASSQVIGELFF	TGTGCCAGCAGCCAGGTTATCGGGGAGCTGTTTTTT
TRBV7-2	.	.	TRBJ1-6	CASRQTYNSPLHF	TGTGCCAGTCGACAAACCTATAATTCACCCCTCCACTTT
TRBV4-1	.	few	TRBJ2-1	CASSPRLGESYNEQFF	TGCGCCAGCAGCCCAAGGCTAGGAGAGTCCTACAATGAGCAGTTCTTC
TRBV7-2	TRBD1	.	TRBJ2-5	CASSQNRGGETQYF	TGTGCCAGCAGCCAGAACAGGGGTGGTGAGACCCAGTACTTC
TRBV18	TRBD1	.	TRBJ1-2	CASSKQGAPNYGYTF	TGTGCCAGCTCAAAACAGGGGGCGCCTAACTATGGCTACACCTTC